This T cell receptor beta chain originates from a study of cytomegalovirus exposure and HLA in healthy donors. On the study more broadly: Among several hundred genotyped donors, about 85% fell in the Caucasian-associated ancestry cluster.

This PCR relied on a set of 60 Vbeta primers and 13 Jbeta primers. Using immunoSEQ multiplex PCR, the repertoire was profiled, and TCRdb retains in-frame clones only, with some absent. The sample has some 96,000 clones; roughly 76% are singletons. With respect to this clone: The antigen remains undetermined.

Findings and limits, study-wide: Among TCR beta chains, those listed as cytomegalovirus-associated numbered some 160.

This CDR3 spans 15 amino acids. With 1 base removed from V and 0 bases from J, the gap between germline ends came to 6 bases. Germline loops: CDR1 LGHNA, CDR2 YNFKEQ. The receptor's source is a middle-aged man in good health and CMV-seronegative. The chain is built from TRBV4-2 and TRBJ1-4; no clear D gene. The sample taken for sequencing was PBMCs. CDR3 nucleotide sequence: TGTGCCAGCAGCCAAGCGAGTGCAACTAATGAAAAACTGTTTTTT. Protein product: CASSQASATNEKLFF.